This record looks at one T cell receptor (beta chain) sequence and its context. Its antigen remains unknown. Some clones are missing from TCRdb's copy, which holds only in-frame ones; the method was immunoSEQ multiplex PCR. The sample contains about 3,800 clones, 70% to 85% of which appear only once. These data are taken from a study of T cell repertoires in ileal Crohn's disease. Included were adult ileal or ileocolonic Crohn's patients indicated for ileocolonic resection. Study outcomes and limitations: Clonality above 26.8% at surgery always came with endoscopic recurrence.

The specimen sequenced was ileal tissue. The sequence was obtained from an adult with Crohn's disease.

The CDR3 loop is CASSQVGTIGNTIYF. CDR3 coding DNA: TGCGCCAGCAGCCAAGTAGGGACAATAGGAAACACCATATATTTT. The rearrangement joins TRBV4-1 to TRBJ1-3; perhaps TRBD1 as D (6 bases). The V gene lost 1 base and the J gene lost 4 bases, with 11 bases spanning the gap. Germline values: CDR1 MGHRA, CDR2 YSYEKL. CDR3 length equals 15 residues.